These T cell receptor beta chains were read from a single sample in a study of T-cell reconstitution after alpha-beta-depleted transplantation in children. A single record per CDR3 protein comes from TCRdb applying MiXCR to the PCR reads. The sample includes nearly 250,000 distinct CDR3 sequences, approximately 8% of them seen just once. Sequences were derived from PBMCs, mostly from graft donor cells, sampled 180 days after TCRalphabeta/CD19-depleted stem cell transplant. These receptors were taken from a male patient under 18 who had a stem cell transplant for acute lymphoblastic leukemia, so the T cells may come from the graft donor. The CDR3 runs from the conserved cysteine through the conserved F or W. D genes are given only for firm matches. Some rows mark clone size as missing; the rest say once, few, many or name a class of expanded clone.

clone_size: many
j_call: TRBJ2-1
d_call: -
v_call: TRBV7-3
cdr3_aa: CASSPRTENNEQFF
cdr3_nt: TGTGCCAGCAGCCCCCGGACCGAGAACAATGAGCAGTTCTTC

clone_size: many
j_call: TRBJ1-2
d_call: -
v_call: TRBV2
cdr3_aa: CASSDPYGLSNYGYTF
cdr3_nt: TGTGCCAGCAGTGACCCTTACGGGCTCTCTAATTATGGCTACACCTTC

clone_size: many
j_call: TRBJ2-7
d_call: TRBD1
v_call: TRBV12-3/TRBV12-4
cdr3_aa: CASSLSGGWGGDDEQYF
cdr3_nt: TGTGCCAGCAGTTTATCAGGGGGTTGGGGCGGTGACGACGAGCAGTACTTC

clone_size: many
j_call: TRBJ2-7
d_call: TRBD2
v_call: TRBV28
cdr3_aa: CASSFSGRSYEQYF
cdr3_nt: TGTGCCAGCAGTTTTAGCGGGCGCTCCTACGAGCAGTACTTC

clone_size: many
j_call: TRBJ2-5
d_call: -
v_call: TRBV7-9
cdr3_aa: CASSFLHRGGEKTQYF
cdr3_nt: TGTGCCAGCAGCTTCCTGCATAGGGGTGGCGAGAAGACCCAGTACTTC

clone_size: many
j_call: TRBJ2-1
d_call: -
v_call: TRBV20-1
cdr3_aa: CSARGGNEQFF
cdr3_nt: TGCAGTGCTAGAGGGGGGAATGAGCAGTTCTTC

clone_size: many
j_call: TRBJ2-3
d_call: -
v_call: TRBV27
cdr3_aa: CASSQLAGTDTQYF
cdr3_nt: TGTGCCAGCAGTCAACTAGCAGGCACAGATACGCAGTATTTT

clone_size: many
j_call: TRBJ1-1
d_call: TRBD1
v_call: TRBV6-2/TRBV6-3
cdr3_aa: CASSRTGADTEAFF
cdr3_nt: TGTGCCAGCAGCCGAACAGGGGCCGACACTGAAGCTTTCTTT

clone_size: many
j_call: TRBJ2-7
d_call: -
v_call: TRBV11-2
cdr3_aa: CASTLLGGTYEQYF
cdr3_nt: TGTGCCAGCACCCTCCTAGGCGGGACCTACGAGCAGTACTTC

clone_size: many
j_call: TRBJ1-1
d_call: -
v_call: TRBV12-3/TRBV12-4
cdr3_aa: CASSLSTFTEAFF
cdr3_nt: TGTGCCAGCAGTTTAAGTACCTTCACTGAAGCTTTCTTT

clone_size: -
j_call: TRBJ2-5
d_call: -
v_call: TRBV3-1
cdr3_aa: CATCPLRQYQETQYF
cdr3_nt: TGTGCCACCTGCCCCCTTCGACAGTACCAAGAGACCCAGTACTTC

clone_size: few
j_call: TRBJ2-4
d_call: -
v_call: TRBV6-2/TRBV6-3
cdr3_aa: CASSYSSALVGILAKNIQYF
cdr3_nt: TGTGCCAGCAGTTACTCTTCAGCCCTAGTTGGCATTCTAGCCAAAAACATTCAGTACTTC

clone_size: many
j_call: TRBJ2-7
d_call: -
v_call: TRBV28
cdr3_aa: CASSFRRLSYEQYF
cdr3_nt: TGTGCCAGCAGTTTCCGCAGGTTATCCTACGAGCAGTACTTC

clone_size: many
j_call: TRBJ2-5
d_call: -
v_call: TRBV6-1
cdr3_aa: CASSPRGERETQYF
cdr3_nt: TGTGCCAGCAGTCCCCGCGGGGAGCGGGAGACCCAGTACTTC

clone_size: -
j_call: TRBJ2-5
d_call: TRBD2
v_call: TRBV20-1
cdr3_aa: CSARDIRGRVAGALGETQYF
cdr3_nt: TGCAGTGCTAGAGATATACGTGGGAGGGTAGCGGGAGCCCTAGGGGAGACCCAGTACTTC

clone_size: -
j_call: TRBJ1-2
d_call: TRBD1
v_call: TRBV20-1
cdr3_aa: CSARLSGTGDGYTF
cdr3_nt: TGCAGTGCTAGGCTTTCCGGGACAGGGGACGGCTACACCTTC

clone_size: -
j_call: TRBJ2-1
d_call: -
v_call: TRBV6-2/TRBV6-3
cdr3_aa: CASSYWRVSSYNEQFF
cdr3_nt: TGTGCCAGCAGTTACTGGCGGGTGAGCTCCTACAATGAGCAGTTCTTC

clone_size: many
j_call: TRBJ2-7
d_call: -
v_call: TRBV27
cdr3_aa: CASWSSYEQYF
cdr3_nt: TGTGCCAGCTGGAGCTCCTACGAGCAGTACTTC

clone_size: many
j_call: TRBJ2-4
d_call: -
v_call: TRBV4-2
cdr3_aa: CASSQVPGNIQYF
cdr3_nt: TGTGCCAGCAGCCAAGTCCCAGGGAACATTCAGTACTTC

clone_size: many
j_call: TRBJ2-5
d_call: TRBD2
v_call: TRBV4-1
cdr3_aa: CASSRLSWEGRETQYF
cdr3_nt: TGCGCCAGCAGCCGATTAAGCTGGGAGGGCAGGGAGACCCAGTACTTC

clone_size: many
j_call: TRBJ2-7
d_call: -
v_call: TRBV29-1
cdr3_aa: CSVEGGPSYEQYF
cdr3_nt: TGCAGCGTTGAGGGGGGCCCCTCCTACGAGCAGTACTTC

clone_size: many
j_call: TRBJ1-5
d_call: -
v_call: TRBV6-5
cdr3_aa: CASSYSWGDQPQHF
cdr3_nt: TGTGCCAGCAGTTACTCATGGGGGGATCAGCCCCAGCATTTT

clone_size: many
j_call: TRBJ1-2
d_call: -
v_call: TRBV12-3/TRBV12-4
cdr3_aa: CASSFLLGGYGYTF
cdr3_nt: TGTGCCAGCAGTTTTCTTCTTGGGGGCTATGGCTACACCTTC

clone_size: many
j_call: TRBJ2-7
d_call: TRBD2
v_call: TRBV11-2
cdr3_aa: CASSLITGTSGGRSSYEQYF
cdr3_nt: TGTGCCAGCAGCTTAATCACCGGGACTAGCGGGGGGCGAAGCTCCTACGAGCAGTACTTC

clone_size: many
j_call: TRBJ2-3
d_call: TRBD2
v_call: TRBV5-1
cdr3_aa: CASIPSGGADTQYF
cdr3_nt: TGCGCCAGCATCCCTAGCGGGGGCGCAGATACGCAGTATTTT

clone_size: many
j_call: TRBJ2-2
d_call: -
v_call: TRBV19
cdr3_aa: CASNRDTGELFF
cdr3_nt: TGTGCCAGTAACAGGGATACCGGGGAGCTGTTTTTT

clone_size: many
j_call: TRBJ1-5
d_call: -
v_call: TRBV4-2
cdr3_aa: CASSKTGGIQPQHF
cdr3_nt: TGTGCCAGCAGCAAGACTGGGGGGATCCAGCCCCAGCATTTT

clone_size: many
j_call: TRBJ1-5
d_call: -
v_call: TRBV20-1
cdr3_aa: CSASRFKGNQPQHF
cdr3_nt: TGCAGTGCTAGCCGCTTCAAGGGCAATCAGCCCCAGCATTTT

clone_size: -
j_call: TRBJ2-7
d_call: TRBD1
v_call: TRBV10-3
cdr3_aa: CASSQGTGGSEQHF
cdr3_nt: TGTGCCTCCAGCCAAGGGACAGGGGGAAGTGAGCAGCACTTC

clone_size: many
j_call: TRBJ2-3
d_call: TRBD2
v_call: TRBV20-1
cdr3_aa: CSALTSGLTDTQYF
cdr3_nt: TGCAGTGCGTTGACTAGCGGACTCACAGATACGCAGTATTTT

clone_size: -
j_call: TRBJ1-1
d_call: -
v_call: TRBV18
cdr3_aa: CASSPQTGAEAFF
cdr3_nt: TGTGCCAGCTCACCACAGACAGGCGCTGAAGCTTTCTTT

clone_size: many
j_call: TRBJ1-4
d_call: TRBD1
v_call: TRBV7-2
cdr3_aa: CASSNQGAQYNEKLFF
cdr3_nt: TGTGCCAGCAGCAACCAGGGGGCCCAGTATAATGAAAAACTGTTTTTT

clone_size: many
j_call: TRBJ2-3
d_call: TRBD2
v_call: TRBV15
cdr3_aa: CATSRDRSGGVPDTQYF
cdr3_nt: TGTGCCACCAGCAGAGATCGGAGCGGGGGAGTCCCAGATACGCAGTATTTT

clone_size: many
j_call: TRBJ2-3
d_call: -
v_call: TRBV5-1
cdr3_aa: CASSQGHSTDTQYF
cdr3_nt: TGCGCCAGCAGCCAGGGACATTCCACAGATACGCAGTATTTT

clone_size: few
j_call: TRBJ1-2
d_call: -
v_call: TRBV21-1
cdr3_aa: CASSLPDGYTF
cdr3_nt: TGTGCCAGCAGCTTACCCGATGGCTACACCTTC

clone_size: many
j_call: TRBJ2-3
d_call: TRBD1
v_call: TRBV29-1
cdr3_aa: CSVETGGELIATQYF
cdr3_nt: TGCAGCGTTGAGACAGGGGGCGAGTTGATAGCTACGCAGTATTTT

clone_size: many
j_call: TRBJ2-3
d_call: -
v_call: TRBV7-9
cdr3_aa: CASSFRRGTQYF
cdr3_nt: TGTGCCAGCAGCTTCCGTCGTGGTACGCAGTATTTT

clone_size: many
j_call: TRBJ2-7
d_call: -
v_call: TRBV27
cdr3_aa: CASSKGYEQYF
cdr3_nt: TGTGCCAGCAGCAAGGGCTACGAGCAGTACTTC

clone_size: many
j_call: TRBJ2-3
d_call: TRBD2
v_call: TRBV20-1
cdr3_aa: CSASTLAGVADTQYF
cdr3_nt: TGCAGTGCTAGTACCCTAGCGGGAGTCGCAGATACGCAGTATTTT

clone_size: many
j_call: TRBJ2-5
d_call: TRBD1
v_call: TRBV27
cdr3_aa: CASSLRNRGPGETQYF
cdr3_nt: TGTGCCAGCAGTTTAAGAAACAGGGGGCCGGGAGAGACCCAGTACTTC

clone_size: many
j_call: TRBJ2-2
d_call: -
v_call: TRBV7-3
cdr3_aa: CASSPWFAGELFF
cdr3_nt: TGTGCCAGCAGCCCATGGTTCGCCGGGGAGCTGTTTTTT

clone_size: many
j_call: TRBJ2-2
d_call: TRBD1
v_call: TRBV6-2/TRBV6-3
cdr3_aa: CASSYLGTGVTGELFF
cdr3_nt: TGTGCCAGCAGTTACCTCGGGACAGGGGTTACCGGGGAGCTGTTTTTT

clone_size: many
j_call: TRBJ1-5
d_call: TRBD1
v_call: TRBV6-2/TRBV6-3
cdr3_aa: CASRLRDRYNQPQHF
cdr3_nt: TGTGCCAGCAGGCTCCGGGACAGGTACAATCAGCCCCAGCATTTT

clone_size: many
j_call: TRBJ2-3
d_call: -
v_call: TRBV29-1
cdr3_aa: CSVGQFTDTQYF
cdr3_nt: TGCAGCGTTGGACAGTTCACAGATACGCAGTATTTT

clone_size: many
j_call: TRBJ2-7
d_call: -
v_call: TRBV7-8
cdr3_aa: CASSLNPYEQYF
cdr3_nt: TGTGCCAGCAGCTTAAATCCCTACGAGCAGTACTTC

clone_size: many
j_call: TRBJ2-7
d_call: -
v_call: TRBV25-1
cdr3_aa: CASRGRGQVYEQYF
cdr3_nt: TGTGCCAGCAGGGGGAGGGGACAGGTCTACGAGCAGTACTTC

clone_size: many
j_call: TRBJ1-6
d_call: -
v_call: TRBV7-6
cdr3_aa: CASSLEAEMISPLHF
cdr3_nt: TGTGCCAGCAGCTTAGAGGCCGAAATGATCTCACCCCTCCACTTT

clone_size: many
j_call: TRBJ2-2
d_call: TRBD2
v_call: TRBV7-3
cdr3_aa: CASGTSGRDGELFF
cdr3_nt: TGTGCCAGCGGAACTAGCGGGCGGGACGGGGAGCTGTTTTTT

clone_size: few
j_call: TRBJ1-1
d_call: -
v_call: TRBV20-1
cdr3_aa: CSARVGAQGWNTEAFF
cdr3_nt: TGCAGTGCTAGAGTAGGGGCTCAGGGGTGGAACACTGAAGCTTTCTTT

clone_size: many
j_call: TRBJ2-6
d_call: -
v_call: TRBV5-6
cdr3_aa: CASSLVVGVDPGANVLTF
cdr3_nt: TGTGCCAGCAGCTTGGTGGTGGGGGTAGACCCTGGGGCCAACGTCCTGACTTTC

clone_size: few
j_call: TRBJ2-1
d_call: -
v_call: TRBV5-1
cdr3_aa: CASSLWQAGRNNEQFF
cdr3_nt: TGCGCCAGCAGCTTGTGGCAGGCGGGACGGAACAATGAGCAGTTCTTC

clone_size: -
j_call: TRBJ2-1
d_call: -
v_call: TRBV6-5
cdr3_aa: CASSYSSPYDSEQFF
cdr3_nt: TGTGCCAGCAGTTACTCGTCCCCTTATGATTCGGAGCAGTTCTTC

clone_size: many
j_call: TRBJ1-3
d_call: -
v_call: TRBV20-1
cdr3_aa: CSAPRPTGLSGNTIYF
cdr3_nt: TGCAGTGCCCCCCGACCTACAGGGCTCTCTGGAAACACCATATATTTT

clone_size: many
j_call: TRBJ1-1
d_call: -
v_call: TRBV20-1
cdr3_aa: CSARVGENTEAFF
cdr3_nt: TGCAGTGCTAGAGTGGGGGAGAACACTGAAGCTTTCTTT